This T cell receptor (beta chain) was documented in a study of T-cell reconstitution after alpha-beta-depleted transplantation in children. It was with unique molecular identifiers that the TCRbeta library was prepared. TCRdb reprocessed the PCR reads with MiXCR, giving one entry per CDR3 protein. The sample consists of approximately 490,000 distinct CDR3 sequences, 9.5% to 15% of them appearing once. The germline V gene encodes CDR1 SQVTM and CDR2 ANQGSEA. The CDR3 runs to 12 residues. Trimming shortened V by 4 bases and J by 3 bases, and 7 bases separated the two germline ends. Sequenced material: PBMCs from the stem cell graft donor, taken from the stem cell graft. The rearrangement links TRBV29-1 to TRBJ1-5; a weak D match, TRBD1 (5 bases). This receptor was taken from a human donor who donated a stem cell graft to a child with combined immunodeficiency. CDR3 loop: CSVGQNNQPQHF. DNA of the CDR3: TGCAGCGTTGGACAGAACAATCAGCCCCAGCATTTT.